The 13 T cell receptor beta chains in this list originate from one sample, sequenced in a study of human T cells and chemical hapten exposure. Time point noted: patch test 1, 2 weeks after DPC sensitization. Documented treatment: therapeutic diphenylcyclopropenone sensitization with weekly scalp DPC. TCRdb analysed the RACE reads with MiXCR anew, one entry per CDR3 protein. The data hold 300,000 to 350,000 distinct CDR3 sequences, with 6% to 8.5% observed a single time. Sequences were derived from whole blood, sampled in connection with sensitization to the hapten diphenylcyclopropenone (DPC). The receptors were gathered from a young woman with alopecia areata. Some clones in this sample may be carry-over from other donors' samples.

The rearrangement joins TRBV4-3 to TRBJ1-5, with 9 bases aligning to TRBD1. CDR1 and CDR2 from the germline V gene are LGHNA and YSLEER. With V trimmed by 0 bases and J by 4 bases, 7 bases remained unmatched. The CDR3 is 17 residues long. The CDR3 loop reads CASSQDIAGQGNQPQHF. In nucleotides, the CDR3 is TGCGCCAGCAGCCAAGATATTGCAGGACAGGGGAATCAGCCCCAGCATTTT.

The chain's CDR3 is CASSLMGGSPLHF. CDR3 DNA sequence: TGCGCCAGCAGCCTAATGGGGGGTTCACCCCTCCACTTT. The chain is built from TRBV5-1 and TRBJ1-6, with D tentatively TRBD1 (5 bases). The ends were cut back, 4 bases at V and 9 bases at J, with 11 bases in the middle. This CDR3 has 13 amino acids. The germline CDR1 and CDR2 sequences are SGHRS and YFSETQ.

This clonotype turned up a few times. The rearrangement links TRBV6-2 or TRBV6-3 to TRBJ2-1, with unresolved D. With 6 bases removed from V and 1 base from J, the gap between germline ends came to 16 bases. This CDR3 comprises 16 residues. Germline V gene data show CDR1 as MNHEY and CDR2 as SVGEGT. The CDR3 DNA is TGTGCCAGCAGCAGCCCCTCCCCCCATTCCTACAATGAGCAGTTCTTC. It encodes CASSSPSPHSYNEQFF.

The genes are TRBV9 and TRBJ2-5; D gene unclear. Looked up from germline, CDR1 is SGDLS and CDR2 is YYNGEE. Trimming shortened V by 0 bases and J by 5 bases, and 8 bases separated the two germline ends. This CDR3 has 13 amino acids. CDR3 amino acids: CASSVELWETQYF. The DNA of the CDR3 is TGTGCCAGCAGCGTAGAACTATGGGAGACCCAGTACTTC.

This clonotype was seen a handful of times. In DNA, the CDR3 is TGTGCCAGCAGTCCCCCCAGCAAGGCAGCTTTCTTT. Translating it yields CASSPPSKAAFF. The V and J genes are TRBV6-2 or TRBV6-3 and TRBJ1-1; D remains ambiguous. The V and J ends lost 5 bases and 10 bases respectively, with 14 bases between them. Germline V lookup: CDR1 MNHEY, CDR2 SVGEGT. There are 12 residues in the CDR3.

This chain joins TRBV4-3 and TRBJ1-6; D unclear. This CDR3 has 12 amino acids. In germline, CDR1 is LGHNA, CDR2 YSLEER. With 1 base removed from V and 13 bases from J, the gap between germline ends came to 8 bases. CDR3 amino acids: CASSQAGHPLHF. Written as DNA, the CDR3 is TGCGCCAGCAGCCAAGCCGGTCATCCCCTCCACTTT.

This clonotype has a handful of counts. The rearrangement uses TRBV5-1 and TRBJ2-4; D is uncertain. Trimming took 4 bases from V and 7 from J, leaving 12 bases between them. Germline V gene sequence: CDR1 SGHRS, CDR2 YFSETQ. The CDR3 length is 13 residues. The CDR3 DNA reads TGCGCCAGCAGCCGCGCCGACCCTAACATTCAGTACTTC. It codes for CASSRADPNIQYF.

This clonotype has ten or more counts. The chain has TRBV9 and TRBJ1-1; D is perhaps TRBD1 (5 bases). V was shortened by 3 bases and J by 4 bases, with 7 bases between the two germline ends. CDR3 length equals 12 residues. Germline V gene lookup returns CDR1 SGDLS and CDR2 YYNGEE. The CDR3 here is CASSGGGTEAFF. Here the CDR3 DNA reads TGTGCCAGCAGCGGGGGGGGCACTGAAGCTTTCTTT.

This clonotype occurred a few times. V usage is TRBV24-1 and J usage is TRBJ1-3; TRBD1 might be the D (6 bases). CDR3 length: 15 amino acids. V lost 4 bases to trimming and J lost 0 bases, with 9 bases between them. Germline V CDR1 and CDR2: KGHDR, SFDVKD. CDR3 bases: TGTGCCACCAGTGAGGGACACTTCTCTGGAAACACCATATATTTT. As protein: CATSEGHFSGNTIYF.

The chain is built from TRBV15 and TRBJ2-1; D might be TRBD1 (6 bases). The CDR3 loop spans 17 amino acids. Germline CDR1 and CDR2: LNHNV and YYDKDF (reference sequence). V lost 2 bases to trimming and J lost 0 bases, with 14 bases between them. CDR3 DNA sequence: TGTGCCACCAGCAGATATACAGGGCCTAGCTCCTACAATGAGCAGTTCTTC. Translating gives CATSRYTGPSSYNEQFF.

The gene calls are TRBV7-2 and TRBJ2-1, with unresolved D. In germline, CDR1 is SGHTA, CDR2 FQGNSA. V was shortened by 5 bases and J by 7 bases, with 12 bases between the two germline ends. The CDR3 has 13 amino acids. The chain's CDR3 is CASSERARNEQFF. CDR3 DNA sequence: TGTGCCAGCAGCGAAAGGGCTAGGAATGAGCAGTTCTTC.

The chain carries TRBV7-9 and TRBJ2-1, with D perhaps matching TRBD1 (6 bases). CDR1 SEHNR and CDR2 FQNEAQ come from the germline V gene (reference sequence). This CDR3 is built from 14 residues. V shed 5 bases and J shed 2 bases, with 10 bases lying between them. The CDR3 DNA reads as TGTGCCAGCAGCAAAGGGACAACCTACAATGAGCAGTTCTTC. Protein product: CASSKGTTYNEQFF.

This clonotype occurred a few times. The rearrangement joins TRBV4-3 to TRBJ1-1; no firm D call. V was clipped by 5 bases and J by 4 bases, with 11 bases between them. There are 13 residues in the CDR3. Germline CDR1 and CDR2: LGHNA and YSLEER. The chain's CDR3 is CASSSHIGTEAFF. The CDR3 nucleotides are TGCGCCAGCAGCTCCCATATCGGCACTGAAGCTTTCTTT.